The rows below give T cell receptor beta chains drawn from one sample of a study of T-cell memory formation after mild COVID-19. MiXCR was run by TCRdb on the 5' RACE reads, yielding one entry per CDR3 protein. The sample yields 350,000 to 450,000 distinct CDR3 sequences, 20% seen once. The sequencing input was PBMCs or a T cell subset sorted from them (not recorded which). These receptors all stem from an adult woman who had mild COVID-19 (a few samples of this study predate the infection). Cell type and time point are not known. Both conserved end residues are part of each CDR3. D genes are given only for firm matches. Where a row states a size, it is once, few, many or the class of an expanded clone; other rows omit it.

D gene	V gene	J gene	clone size	CDR3 protein
-	TRBV5-5	TRBJ1-2	few	CASSLATVVGTF
-	TRBV6-2/TRBV6-3	TRBJ2-3	-	CASSYQRINTDTQYF
TRBD1	TRBV7-7	TRBJ2-1	-	CAGWGDRGYNEQFF
TRBD1	TRBV7-9	TRBJ1-2	few	CASSLDRGPRGYTF
TRBD1	TRBV6-2/TRBV6-3	TRBJ2-7	few	CASSYGGTGFYEQYF
TRBD1	TRBV7-2	TRBJ2-7	-	CASSLGQGEFYEQYF
TRBD2	TRBV9	TRBJ2-1	few	CASSLYSGGNNEQFF
TRBD2	TRBV6-6	TRBJ2-1	-	CASSGLGLSGREVDEQFF
TRBD2	TRBV12-3/TRBV12-4	TRBJ2-2	few	CASITLGGTGELFF
TRBD1	TRBV5-1	TRBJ2-7	-	CASSLAAGQGYYEQYF
-	TRBV5-4	TRBJ2-1	many	CASSPDPLAGNEQFF
TRBD1	TRBV7-8	TRBJ1-4	few	CASSLEGGGTEKLFF
TRBD1	TRBV4-1	TRBJ1-1	-	CASSQGQGDTEAFF
-	TRBV5-1	TRBJ1-2	once	CASSLRQDPSYGYTF
-	TRBV7-3	TRBJ2-1	-	CASSLRPPGPAANEQFF
-	TRBV12-2	TRBJ2-7	once	CASRSHSGNLSYEQYF
TRBD1	TRBV7-3	TRBJ2-7	few	CASAAGTGNPYGSYEQYF
-	TRBV10-3	TRBJ2-7	many	CAIGPVSGLGSYEQYF
-	TRBV5-1	TRBJ1-2	many	CASSPGRTLNYGYTF
-	TRBV5-5	TRBJ1-1	-	CASSLPLVLNTEAFF
TRBD1	TRBV7-8	TRBJ1-6	few	CASSQGQEHSPLHF
TRBD2	TRBV6-2/TRBV6-3	TRBJ2-5	-	CASRSGLAGAETQYF
-	TRBV7-9	TRBJ2-7	few	CASSQPAGVSYEQYF
-	TRBV12-5	TRBJ1-5	many	CASGRGVQPQHF
-	TRBV12-3/TRBV12-4	TRBJ2-1	-	CASRGGLASSYNEQFF
-	TRBV11-2	TRBJ2-2	-	CASSYPGVHTGELFF
TRBD1	TRBV6-5	TRBJ2-5	-	CASSRTGGGETQYF
-	TRBV5-1	TRBJ1-3	-	CASSREAGNTIYF
-	TRBV7-6	TRBJ1-1	-	CATRGLPNTEAFF
TRBD2	TRBV4-1	TRBJ2-3	-	CASSHPREPSTDTQYF
TRBD2	TRBV2	TRBJ2-3	many	CASSGGVLQILPDTQYF